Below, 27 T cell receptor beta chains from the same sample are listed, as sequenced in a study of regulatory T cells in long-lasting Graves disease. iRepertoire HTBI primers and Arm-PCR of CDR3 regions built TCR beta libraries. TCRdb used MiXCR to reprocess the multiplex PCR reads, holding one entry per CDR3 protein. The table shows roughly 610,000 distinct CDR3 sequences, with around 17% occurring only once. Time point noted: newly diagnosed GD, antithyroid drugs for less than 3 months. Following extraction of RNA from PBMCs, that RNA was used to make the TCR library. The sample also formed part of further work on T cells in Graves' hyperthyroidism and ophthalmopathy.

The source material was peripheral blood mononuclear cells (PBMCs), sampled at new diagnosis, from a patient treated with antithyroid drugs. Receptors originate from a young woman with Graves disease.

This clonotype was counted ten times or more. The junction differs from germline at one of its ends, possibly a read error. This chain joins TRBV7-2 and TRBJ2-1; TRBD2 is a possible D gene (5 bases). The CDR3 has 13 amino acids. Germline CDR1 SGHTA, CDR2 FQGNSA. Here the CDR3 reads CASSRGASNEQFF. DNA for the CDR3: TGCGCCAGCAGCCGGGGAGCGTCCAATGAGCAGTTCTTC.

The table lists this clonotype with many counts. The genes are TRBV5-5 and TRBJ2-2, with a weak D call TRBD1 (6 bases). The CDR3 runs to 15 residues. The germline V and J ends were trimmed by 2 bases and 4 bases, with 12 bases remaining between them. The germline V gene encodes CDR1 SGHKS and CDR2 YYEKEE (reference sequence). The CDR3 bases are TGTGCCAGCAGCTTAGGCCCACAGGGCACCGGGGAGCTGTTTTTT. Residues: CASSLGPQGTGELFF.

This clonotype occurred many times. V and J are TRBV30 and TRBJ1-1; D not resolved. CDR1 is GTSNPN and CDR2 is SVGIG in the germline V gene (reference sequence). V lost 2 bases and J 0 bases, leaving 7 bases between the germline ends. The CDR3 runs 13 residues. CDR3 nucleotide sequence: TGTGCCTGGAGTCCCCTTATGAACACTGAAGCTTTCTTT. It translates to CAWSPLMNTEAFF.

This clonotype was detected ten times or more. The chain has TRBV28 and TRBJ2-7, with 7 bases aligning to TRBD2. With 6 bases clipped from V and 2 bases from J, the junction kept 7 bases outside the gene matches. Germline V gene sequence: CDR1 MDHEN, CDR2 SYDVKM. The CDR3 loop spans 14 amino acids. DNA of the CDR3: TGTGCCAGCAGGCCCCAGGGAGGGACCTACGAGCAGTACTTC. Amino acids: CASRPQGGTYEQYF.

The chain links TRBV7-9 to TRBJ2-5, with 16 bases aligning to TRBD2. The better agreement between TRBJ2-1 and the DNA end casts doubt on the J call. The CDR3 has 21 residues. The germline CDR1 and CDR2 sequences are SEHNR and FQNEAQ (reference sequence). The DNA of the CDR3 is TGTGCCAGCAGCTCCGGTTGGGGGACTAGCGGGAGGGATGCATCCTACAATGAGCAGTTCTTC. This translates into CASSSGWGTSGRDASYNEQFF.

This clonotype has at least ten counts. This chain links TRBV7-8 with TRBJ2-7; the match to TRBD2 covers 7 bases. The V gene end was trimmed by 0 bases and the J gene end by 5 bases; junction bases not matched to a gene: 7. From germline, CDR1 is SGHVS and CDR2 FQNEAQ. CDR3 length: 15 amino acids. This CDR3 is CASSLAGPSGHEQYF. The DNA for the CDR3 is TGTGCCAGCAGCTTAGCGGGCCCTAGCGGCCACGAGCAGTACTTC.

This chain's CDR3 is CASSLATEELFF. The CDR3, as DNA: TGTGCCAGCAGCTTAGCCACTGAGGAGCTGTTTTTT. This rearrangement joins TRBV7-9 to TRBJ2-2; D uncertain. Trimming took off 0 bases at V and 10 bases at J, with 6 bases between the two ends. The CDR3 has 12 residues. Germline V gene lookup returns CDR1 SEHNR and CDR2 FQNEAQ (reference sequence). Together with reference TRBV7-9 and TRBJ2-2, the CDR3 gives the full variable domain: DTGVSQNPRHKITKRGQNVTFRCDPISEHNRLYWYRQTLGQGPEFLTYFQNEAQLEKSRLLSDRFSAERPKGSFSTLEIQRTEQGDSAMYLCASSLATEELFFGEGSRLTVL.

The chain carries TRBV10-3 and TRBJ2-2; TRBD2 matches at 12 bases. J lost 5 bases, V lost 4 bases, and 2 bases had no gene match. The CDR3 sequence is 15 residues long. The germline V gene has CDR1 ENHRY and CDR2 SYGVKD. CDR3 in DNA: TGTGCCATCAGTGTAGGACTAGCGGGGACCGGGGAGCTGTTTTTT. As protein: CAISVGLAGTGELFF.

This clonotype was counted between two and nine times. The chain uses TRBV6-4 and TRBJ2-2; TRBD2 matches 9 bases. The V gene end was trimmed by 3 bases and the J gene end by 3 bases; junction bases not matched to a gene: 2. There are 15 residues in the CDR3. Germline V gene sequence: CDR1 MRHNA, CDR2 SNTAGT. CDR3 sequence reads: CASSELAGHTGELFF. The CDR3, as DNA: TGTGCCAGCAGTGAACTAGCGGGTCACACCGGGGAGCTGTTTTTT.

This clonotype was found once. The CDR3 coding sequence is TGTGCCAGCAGAGCGGGAGGGGCTCGCGAGCAGTACTTC. Its protein product is CASRAGGAREQYF. The J gene is TRBJ2-7, the V gene TRBV2; 10 nucleotides line up with TRBD2. The V gene's germline CDR1 is SNHLY and CDR2 FYNNEI. Trimming at V came to 6 bases and at J to 6 bases, leaving 5 bases not matched to a gene. The CDR3 length is 13 residues.

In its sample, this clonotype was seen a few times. CDR3 in amino acids: CAISDFTSFGPQHF. CDR3 bases: TGTGCCATCAGTGATTTTACGTCCTTTGGGCCCCAGCATTTT. The chain is built from TRBV10-3 and TRBJ1-5; the D is unclear. Germline V gives CDR1 ENHRY, CDR2 SYGVKD. With 3 bases removed from V and 9 bases from J, the gap between germline ends came to 15 bases. There are 14 residues in the CDR3.

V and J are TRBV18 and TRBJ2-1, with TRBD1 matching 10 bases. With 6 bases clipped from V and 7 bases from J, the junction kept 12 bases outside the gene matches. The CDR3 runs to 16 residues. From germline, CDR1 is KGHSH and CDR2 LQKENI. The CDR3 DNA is TGTGCCAGCTCCTCGGTCCTCGGACAGGGGGGTAATGAGCAGTTCTTC. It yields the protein CASSSVLGQGGNEQFF.

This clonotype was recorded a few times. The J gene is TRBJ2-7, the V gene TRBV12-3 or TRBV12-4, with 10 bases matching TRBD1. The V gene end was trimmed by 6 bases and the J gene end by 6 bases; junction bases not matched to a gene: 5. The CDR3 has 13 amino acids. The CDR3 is CASSSGTGAEQYF. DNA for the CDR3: TGTGCCAGCAGCTCCGGGACAGGGGCCGAGCAGTACTTC.

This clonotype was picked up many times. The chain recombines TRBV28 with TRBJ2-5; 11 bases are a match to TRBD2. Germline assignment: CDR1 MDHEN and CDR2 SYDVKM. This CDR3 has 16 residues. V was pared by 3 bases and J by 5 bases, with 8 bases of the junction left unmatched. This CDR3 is CASSLGSGRAEETQYF. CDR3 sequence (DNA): TGTGCCAGCAGTTTGGGTAGCGGGAGGGCCGAGGAGACCCAGTACTTC.

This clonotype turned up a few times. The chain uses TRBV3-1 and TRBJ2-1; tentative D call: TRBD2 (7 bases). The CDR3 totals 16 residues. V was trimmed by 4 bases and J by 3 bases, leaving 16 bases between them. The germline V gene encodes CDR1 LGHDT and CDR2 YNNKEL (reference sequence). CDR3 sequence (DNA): TGTGCCAGCAGCCTCCCGGGGGGCACCCTCTACAATGAGCAGTTCTTC. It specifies CASSLPGGTLYNEQFF.

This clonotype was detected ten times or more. In DNA, the CDR3 is TGTGCCAGCAGTGAAAAACGGACAGGTTTCCTTGATGAGCAGTTCTTC. It codes for CASSEKRTGFLDEQFF. The chain couples TRBV25-1 to TRBJ2-1; 7 bases fit TRBD1. This CDR3 contains 16 residues. CDR1 is MGHDK, CDR2 SYGVNS, per germline. Trimming took 2 bases from V and 8 from J; bases not matched to a gene: 12.

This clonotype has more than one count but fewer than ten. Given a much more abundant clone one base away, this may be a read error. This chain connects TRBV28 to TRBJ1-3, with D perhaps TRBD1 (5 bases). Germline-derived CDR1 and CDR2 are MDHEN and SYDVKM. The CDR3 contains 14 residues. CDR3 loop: CTSTERGPGNTIYF. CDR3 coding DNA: TGTACCAGCACTGAGCGGGGCCCTGGAAACACCATATATTTT.

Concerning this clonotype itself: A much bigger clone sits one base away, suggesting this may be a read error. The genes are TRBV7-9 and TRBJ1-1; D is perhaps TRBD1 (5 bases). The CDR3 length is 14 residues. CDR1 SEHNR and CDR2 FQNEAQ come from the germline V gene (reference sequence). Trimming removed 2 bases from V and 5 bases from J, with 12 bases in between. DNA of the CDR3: TGTGCCAGCAGCTTATCGCGGGAGGGGACTGAAGCTTTCTTT. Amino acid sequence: CASSLSREGTEAFF.

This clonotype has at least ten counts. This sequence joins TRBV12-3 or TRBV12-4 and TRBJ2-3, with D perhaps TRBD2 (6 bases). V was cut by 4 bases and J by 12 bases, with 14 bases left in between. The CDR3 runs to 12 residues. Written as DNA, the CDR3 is TGTGCCAGCAGTTCCTTGACTAGTCCTCAGTATTTT. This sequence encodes CASSSLTSPQYF.

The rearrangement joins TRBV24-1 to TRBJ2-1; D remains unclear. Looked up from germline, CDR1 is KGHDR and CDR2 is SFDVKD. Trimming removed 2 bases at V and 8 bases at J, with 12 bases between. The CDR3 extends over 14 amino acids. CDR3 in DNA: TGTGCCACCAGTGATTCAGAGCGTTCCCATGAGCAGTTCTTC. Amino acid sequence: CATSDSERSHEQFF.

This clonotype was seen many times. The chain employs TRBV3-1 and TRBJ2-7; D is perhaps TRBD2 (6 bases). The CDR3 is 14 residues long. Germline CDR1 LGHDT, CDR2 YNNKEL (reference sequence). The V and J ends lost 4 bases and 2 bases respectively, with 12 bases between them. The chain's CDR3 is CASSPSGGPYEQYF. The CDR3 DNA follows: TGTGCCAGCAGCCCCTCCGGAGGGCCCTACGAGCAGTACTTC.

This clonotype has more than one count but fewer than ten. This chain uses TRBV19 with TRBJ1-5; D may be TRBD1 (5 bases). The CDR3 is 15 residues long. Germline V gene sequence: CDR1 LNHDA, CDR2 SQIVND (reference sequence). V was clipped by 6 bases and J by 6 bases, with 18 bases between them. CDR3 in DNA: TGTGCCAGTAGCCCCATCGCCAGGGTTTGTCAGCCCCAGCATTTT. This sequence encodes CASSPIARVCQPQHF.

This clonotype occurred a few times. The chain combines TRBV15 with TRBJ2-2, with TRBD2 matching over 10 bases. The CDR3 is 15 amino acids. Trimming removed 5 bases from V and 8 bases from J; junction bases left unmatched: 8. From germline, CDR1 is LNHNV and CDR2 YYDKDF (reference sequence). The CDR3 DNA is TGTGCCACCAGCGGGACTAGCGTTAGGGTTGGGGAGCTGTTTTTT. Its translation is CATSGTSVRVGELFF.

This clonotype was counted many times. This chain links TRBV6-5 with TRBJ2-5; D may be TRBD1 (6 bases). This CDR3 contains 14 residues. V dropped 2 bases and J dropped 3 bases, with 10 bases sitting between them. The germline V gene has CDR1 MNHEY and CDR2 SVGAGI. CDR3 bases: TGTGCCAGCAGTTACGGGGGCGTAGAAGAGACCCAGTACTTC. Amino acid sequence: CASSYGGVEETQYF.

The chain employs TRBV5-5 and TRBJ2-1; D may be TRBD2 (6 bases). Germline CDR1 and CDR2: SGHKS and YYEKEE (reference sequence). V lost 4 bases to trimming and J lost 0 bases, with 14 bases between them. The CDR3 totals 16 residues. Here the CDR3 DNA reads TGTGCCAGCAGCCCTAAGCGGGCCAGCTCCTACAATGAGCAGTTCTTC. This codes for CASSPKRASSYNEQFF.

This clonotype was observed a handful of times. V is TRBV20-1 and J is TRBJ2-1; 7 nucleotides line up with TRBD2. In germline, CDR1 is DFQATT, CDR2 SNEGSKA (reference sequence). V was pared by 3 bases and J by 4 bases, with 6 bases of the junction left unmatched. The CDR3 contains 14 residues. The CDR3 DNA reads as TGCAGTGCTAGCGGGGCTAGCGGATACAATGAGCAGTTCTTC. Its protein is CSASGASGYNEQFF.

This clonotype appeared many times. The CDR3 region is CASSLGVEYGYTF. DNA for the CDR3: TGTGCCAGCAGTTTAGGGGTGGAGTATGGCTACACCTTC. This chain joins TRBV12-3 or TRBV12-4 and TRBJ1-2; D is unresolved. The ends were cut back, 1 base at V and 5 bases at J, with 8 bases in the middle. The CDR3 has 13 residues.